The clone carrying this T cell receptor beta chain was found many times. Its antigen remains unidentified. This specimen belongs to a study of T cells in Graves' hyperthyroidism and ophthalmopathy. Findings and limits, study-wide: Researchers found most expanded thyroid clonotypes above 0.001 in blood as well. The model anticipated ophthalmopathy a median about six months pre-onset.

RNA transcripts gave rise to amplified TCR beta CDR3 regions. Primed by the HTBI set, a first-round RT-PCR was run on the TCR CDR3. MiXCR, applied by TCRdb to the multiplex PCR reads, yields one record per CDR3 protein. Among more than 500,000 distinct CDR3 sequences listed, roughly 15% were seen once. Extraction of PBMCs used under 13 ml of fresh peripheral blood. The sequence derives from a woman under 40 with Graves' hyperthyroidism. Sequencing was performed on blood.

CDR3 nucleotide sequence: TGTGCCAGCAGTTTATTTGGTCAGGGTCCCTACGAGCAGTACTTC. Amino acids: CASSLFGQGPYEQYF. V usage is TRBV28 and J usage is TRBJ2-7; tentative D call: TRBD1 (5 bases). The germline gives CDR1 MDHEN, CDR2 SYDVKM. Trimming took 1 base from V and 2 from J, leaving 12 bases between them. The CDR3 is 15 amino acids.